The 7 T cell receptor beta chains given below trace back to one sample, sequenced in a study of T cell responses to AZD1222 COVID-19 vaccine. The assay was immunoSEQ multiplex PCR, and TCRdb's table has in-frame clones only and misses some. The data show 150,000 to 200,000 clones, 90% to 95% seen once. The material sequenced was peripheral blood, taken on day 0 of AZD1222 vaccination. The receptors here all came from an adult in good health.

V usage is TRBV14 and J usage is TRBJ2-5, with a possible D match to TRBD2 (5 bases). Germline V gene lookup returns CDR1 SGHDN and CDR2 FVKESK. Deletions cut 4 bases from V and 7 bases from J, with 7 bases between. This CDR3 contains 11 residues. CDR3 sequence (DNA): TGTGCCAGCAGCCCCGGGGTGACCCAGTACTTC. This encodes CASSPGVTQYF.

The chain combines TRBV7-6 with TRBJ2-5, with TRBD2 matching 11 bases. Germline-derived CDR1 and CDR2 are SGHVS and FNYEAQ. The junction had 8 bases not matched to a gene; V was cut back by 1 base and J by 7 bases. The CDR3 runs to 16 residues. The CDR3 reads CASSLEGLAEGGTQYF. CDR3 sequence (DNA): TGTGCCAGCAGCTTAGAGGGACTAGCGGAGGGAGGGACCCAGTACTTC.

J is TRBJ1-4 and V is TRBV5-1; the match to TRBD1 covers 8 bases. This CDR3 region has 15 residues. Unmatched junction bases numbered 7, after V lost 1 base and J lost 8 bases. Germline lookup yields CDR1 SGHRS and CDR2 YFSETQ. This CDR3 reads CASSLTGGNREKLFF. The DNA of the CDR3 is TGCGCCAGCAGCTTGACAGGGGGGAATCGGGAAAAACTGTTTTTT.

The J gene is TRBJ2-1, the V gene TRBV28; 8 bases align to TRBD1. This CDR3 is built from 15 residues. Germline V gives CDR1 MDHEN, CDR2 SYDVKM. V lost 4 bases to trimming and J lost 1 base; unmatched junction nucleotides: 3. The CDR3 DNA reads TGTGCCAGCAGTTCCAGGGGGCTATCCTACAATGAGCAGTTCTTC. This translates into CASSSRGLSYNEQFF.

The rearrangement uses TRBV5-4 and TRBJ2-3; maybe TRBD2 (5 bases). This CDR3 spans 15 amino acids. Germline CDR1 is SGHNT and CDR2 is YYREEE (reference sequence). Trimming stripped 0 bases from V and 2 bases from J, with 10 bases between. CDR3 sequence: CASSLVEGVTDTQYF. CDR3 nucleotides: TGTGCCAGCAGCTTGGTTGAGGGAGTCACAGATACGCAGTATTTT.

The CDR3 protein is CASSAGGNTIYF. In DNA form, the CDR3 reads TGTGCCAGCAGTGCCGGCGGGAACACCATATATTTT. The chain is built from TRBV6-6 and TRBJ1-3; D unclear. Germline V gene data show CDR1 as MNHNY and CDR2 as SVGAGI (reference sequence). The CDR3 consists of 12 residues. The V end was cut by 5 bases, the J end by 7 bases, with 9 bases between.

This clone was found a few times. This chain links TRBV2 with TRBJ2-6; tentatively, D is TRBD1 or TRBD2 (5 bases each). V was shortened by 7 bases and J by 1 base, with 14 bases between the two germline ends. The length of the CDR3 is 16 residues. In germline, CDR1 is SNHLY, CDR2 FYNNEI. The DNA of the CDR3 is TGTGCCAGCAACCCGGGACGTAGATCTGGGGCCAACGTCCTGACTTTC. It encodes CASNPGRRSGANVLTF. Filled out from reference TRBV2 and TRBJ2-6, the complete variable domain reads EPEVTQTPSHQVTQMGQEVILRCVPISNHLYFYWYRQILGQKVEFLVSFYNNEISEKSEIFDDQFSVERPDGSNFTLKIRSTKLEDSAMYFCASNPGRRSGANVLTFGAGSRLTVL.